The source of this T cell receptor (beta chain) is a study of T cells expressing NK-cell markers. At the level of the study: It was from sorted CD3+CD56+NKG2C+, CD3+CD56+NKG2C- and CD3+CD56-NKG2C+ T cells that TCR beta repertoires came. In the group of eight sequenced donors, seven were HCMV-seropositive and one was seronegative.

In germline, CDR1 is DFQATT, CDR2 SNEGSKA (reference sequence). The CDR3 consists of 12 residues. Reprocessing the 5' RACE reads, TCRdb reports a single entry for every CDR3 protein and omits DNA. The sample data list under 600,000 distinct CDR3 sequences. Study-wide points: Roughly 1.0-7.0% of CD8+ T cells in 6 or 7 donors belonged to dominant NKG2C+ clonotypes.

About this clonotype: What it binds is unknown.

The sequencing input was blood T cells: a sorted CD56 or NKG2C T cell subset, CD4+ or CD8+ T cells, or bulk PBMC T cells (not recorded which). The receptor was isolated from a woman aged 50 to 60 in good health. V gene TRBV20-1 combines with J gene TRBJ1-5. CDR3 residues: CSASVKYQPQHF.